A single sample gave rise to the 7 T cell receptor beta chains below, sequenced in a study of shared clonotypes between healthy human individuals. Assay used: immunoSEQ multiplex PCR; TCRdb lists only in-frame clones, some missing. In the table there are about half a million clones, 70% to 85% of which are singletons. The sample consisted of PBMCs. All receptors come from a woman aged 40 to 50 in good health. Some clones in this sample may be carry-over from other donors' samples.

The rearrangement uses TRBV7-2 and TRBJ1-1; D ambiguous. Germline assignment: CDR1 SGHTA and CDR2 FQGNSA. Trimming removed 2 bases from V and 1 base from J, with 14 bases in between. The CDR3 consists of 16 residues. Here the CDR3 DNA reads TGTGCCAGCAGCTTATCGGATTTCAGAGCGAACACTGAAGCTTTCTTT. Protein product: CASSLSDFRANTEAFF.

The chain links TRBV7-9 to TRBJ2-7; the match to TRBD2 covers 12 bases. The J segment lost 6 bases and the V segment lost 5 bases, leaving 5 bases of the junction unmatched. The germline CDR1 and CDR2 sequences are SEHNR and FQNEAQ (reference sequence). The CDR3 runs to 14 residues. The CDR3 loop reads CASSLGLAGREQYF. CDR3 coding DNA: TGTGCCAGCAGCCTCGGACTAGCGGGACGCGAGCAGTACTTC.

The chain uses TRBV2 and TRBJ1-5; maybe TRBD1 (5 bases). This CDR3 contains 15 residues. Germline-derived CDR1 and CDR2 are SNHLY and FYNNEI. The ends were cut back, 4 bases at V and 3 bases at J, with 13 bases in the middle. CDR3: CASSAVRQNNQPQHF. The CDR3 region has the DNA TGTGCCAGCAGTGCAGTAAGACAGAACAATCAGCCCCAGCATTTT.

As for this clone: Other DNA sequences in this specimen translate into the identical CDR3. The chain has TRBV7-2 and TRBJ2-5, with a weak D call TRBD1 (6 bases). Germline loops: CDR1 SGHTA, CDR2 FQGNSA. The V and J ends lost 1 base and 4 bases respectively, with 7 bases between them. This CDR3 comprises 13 residues. The CDR3 loop reads CASSLGQAETQYF. In DNA, the CDR3 is TGTGCCAGCAGCTTAGGACAGGCAGAGACCCAGTACTTC.

On this clone: Given a much more abundant clone one base away, this may be a read error. V is TRBV30 and J is TRBJ1-1; D is undetermined. CDR3 size: 16 residues. The V end lost 1 base, the J end lost 1 base, and 16 bases lay between the germline ends. From germline, CDR1 is GTSNPN and CDR2 SVGIG (reference sequence). The CDR3 region has the DNA TGTGCCTGGAGTGCACCGTCCCCTTCGGGGAACACTGAAGCTTTCTTT. Amino acid sequence: CAWSAPSPSGNTEAFF.

The genes are TRBV11-3 and TRBJ2-1; D gene unclear. Trimming took 2 bases from V and 0 from J, leaving 8 bases between them. CDR1 and CDR2 from the germline V gene are SGHNT and YENEEA. The CDR3 sequence is 15 residues long. The CDR3 region has the DNA TGTGCCAGCAGCTTACGAACGAGCTCCTACAATGAGCAGTTCTTC. Translated: CASSLRTSSYNEQFF.

The chain is built from TRBV2 and TRBJ2-1; no definite D call. The CDR3 contains 14 residues. Trimming cost V 2 bases and J 5 bases, with 10 bases left between them. The germline V gene encodes CDR1 SNHLY and CDR2 FYNNEI. In DNA form, the CDR3 reads TGTGCCAGCAGTGAACAAGCTAGGGACAATGAGCAGTTCTTC. It yields the protein CASSEQARDNEQFF.